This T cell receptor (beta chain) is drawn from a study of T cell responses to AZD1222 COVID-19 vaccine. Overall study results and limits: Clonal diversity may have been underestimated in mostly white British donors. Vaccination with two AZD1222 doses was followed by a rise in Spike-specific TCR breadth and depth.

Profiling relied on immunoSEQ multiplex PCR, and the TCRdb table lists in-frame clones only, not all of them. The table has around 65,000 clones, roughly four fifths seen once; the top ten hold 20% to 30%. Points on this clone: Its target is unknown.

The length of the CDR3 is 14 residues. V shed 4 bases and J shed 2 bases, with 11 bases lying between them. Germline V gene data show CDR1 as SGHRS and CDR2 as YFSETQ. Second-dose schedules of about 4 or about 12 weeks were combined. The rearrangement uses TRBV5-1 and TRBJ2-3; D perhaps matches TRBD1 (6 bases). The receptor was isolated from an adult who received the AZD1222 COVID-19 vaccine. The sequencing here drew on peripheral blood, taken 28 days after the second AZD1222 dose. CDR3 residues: CASSPGHPTDTQYF. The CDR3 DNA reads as TGCGCCAGCAGCCCGGGACACCCCACAGATACGCAGTATTTT.